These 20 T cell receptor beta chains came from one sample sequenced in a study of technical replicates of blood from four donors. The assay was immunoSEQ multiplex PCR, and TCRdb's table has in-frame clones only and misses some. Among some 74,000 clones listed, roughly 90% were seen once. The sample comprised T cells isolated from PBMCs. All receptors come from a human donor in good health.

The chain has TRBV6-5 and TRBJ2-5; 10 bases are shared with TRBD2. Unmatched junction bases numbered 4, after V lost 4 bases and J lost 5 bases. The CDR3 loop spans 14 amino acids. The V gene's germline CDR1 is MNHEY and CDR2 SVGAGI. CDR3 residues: CASSLPGLAETQYF. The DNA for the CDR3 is TGTGCCAGCAGTTTGCCGGGACTAGCGGAGACCCAGTACTTC.

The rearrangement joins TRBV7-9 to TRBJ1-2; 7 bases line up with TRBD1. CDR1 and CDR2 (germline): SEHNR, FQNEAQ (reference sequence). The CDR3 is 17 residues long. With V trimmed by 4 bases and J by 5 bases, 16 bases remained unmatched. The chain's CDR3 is CASSYGQAALRAYGYTF. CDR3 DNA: TGTGCCAGCAGCTACGGACAGGCCGCTTTGAGGGCGTATGGCTACACCTTC.

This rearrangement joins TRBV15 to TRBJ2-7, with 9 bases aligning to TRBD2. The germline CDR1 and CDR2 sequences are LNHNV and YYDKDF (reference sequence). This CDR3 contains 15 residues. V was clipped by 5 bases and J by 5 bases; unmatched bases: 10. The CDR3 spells CATSLGGLAGNEQYF. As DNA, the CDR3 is TGTGCCACCAGCCTGGGAGGGCTAGCGGGAAACGAGCAGTACTTC. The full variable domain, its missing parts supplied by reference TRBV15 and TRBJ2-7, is DAMVIQNPRYQVTQFGKPVTLSCSQTLNHNVMYWYQQKSSQAPKLLFHYYDKDFNNEADTPDNFQSRRPNTSFCFLDIRSPGLGDTAMYLCATSLGGLAGNEQYFGPGTRLTVT.

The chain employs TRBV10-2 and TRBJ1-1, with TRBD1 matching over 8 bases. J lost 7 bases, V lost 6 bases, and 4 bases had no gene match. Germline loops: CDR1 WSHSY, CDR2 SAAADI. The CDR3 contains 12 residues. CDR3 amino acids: CASRNGQGEAFF. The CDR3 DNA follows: TGCGCCAGCAGAAACGGACAGGGTGAAGCTTTCTTT.

The CDR3 DNA sequence: TGTGCCAGTAGTATGCAGGGGACCTACGAGCAGTACTTC. It is translated as CASSMQGTYEQYF. The rearrangement joins TRBV19 to TRBJ2-7; the D gene is possibly TRBD1 (6 bases). This CDR3 comprises 13 residues. Trimming shortened V by 3 bases and J by 2 bases, and 8 bases separated the two germline ends. Germline loops: CDR1 LNHDA, CDR2 SQIVND (reference sequence).

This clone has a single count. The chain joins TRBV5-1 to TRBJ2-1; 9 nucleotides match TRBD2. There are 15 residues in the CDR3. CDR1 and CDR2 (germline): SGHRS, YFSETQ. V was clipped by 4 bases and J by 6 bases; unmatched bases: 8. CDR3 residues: CASSLWTSVINEQFF. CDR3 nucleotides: TGCGCCAGCAGCCTGTGGACTAGCGTTATCAATGAGCAGTTCTTC. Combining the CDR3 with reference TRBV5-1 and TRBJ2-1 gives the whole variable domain KAGVTQTPRYLIKTRGQQVTLSCSPISGHRSVSWYQQTPGQGLQFLFEYFSETQRNKGNFPGRFSGRQFSNSRSEMNVSTLELGDSALYLCASSLWTSVINEQFFGPGTRLTVL.

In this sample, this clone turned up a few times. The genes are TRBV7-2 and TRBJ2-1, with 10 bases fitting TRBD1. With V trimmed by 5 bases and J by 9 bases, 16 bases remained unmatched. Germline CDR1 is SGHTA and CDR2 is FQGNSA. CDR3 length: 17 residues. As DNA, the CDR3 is TGTGCCAGCAGCCGTTCGACAGGGGGCGAACGGGTGAGTGAGCAGTTCTTC. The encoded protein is CASSRSTGGERVSEQFF.

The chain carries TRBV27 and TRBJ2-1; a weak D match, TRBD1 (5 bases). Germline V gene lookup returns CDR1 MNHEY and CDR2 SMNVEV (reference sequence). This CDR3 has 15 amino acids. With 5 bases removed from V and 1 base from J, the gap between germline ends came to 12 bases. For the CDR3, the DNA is TGTGCCAGCAGTATCGGACATCCTTCCTACAATGAGCAGTTCTTC. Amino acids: CASSIGHPSYNEQFF.

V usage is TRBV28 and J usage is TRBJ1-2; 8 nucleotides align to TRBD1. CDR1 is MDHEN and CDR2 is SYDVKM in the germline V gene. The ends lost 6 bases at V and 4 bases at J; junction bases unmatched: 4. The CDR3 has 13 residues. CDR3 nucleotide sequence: TGTGCCAGCAGCCCCGGGACAGGCTATGGCTACACCTTC. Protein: CASSPGTGYGYTF.

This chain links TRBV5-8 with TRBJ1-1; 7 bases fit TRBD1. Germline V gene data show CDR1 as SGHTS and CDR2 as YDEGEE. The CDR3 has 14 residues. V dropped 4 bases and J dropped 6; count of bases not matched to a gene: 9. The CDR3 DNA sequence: TGTGCCAGCAGCCTGACAGGGTTTGTGCCTGAAGCTTTCTTT. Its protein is CASSLTGFVPEAFF.

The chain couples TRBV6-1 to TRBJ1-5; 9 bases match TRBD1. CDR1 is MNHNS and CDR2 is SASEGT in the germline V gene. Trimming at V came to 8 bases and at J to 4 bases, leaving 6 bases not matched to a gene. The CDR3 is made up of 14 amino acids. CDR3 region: CASRGTGPNQPQHF. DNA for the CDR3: TGTGCCAGCCGAGGGACAGGGCCGAATCAGCCCCAGCATTTT.

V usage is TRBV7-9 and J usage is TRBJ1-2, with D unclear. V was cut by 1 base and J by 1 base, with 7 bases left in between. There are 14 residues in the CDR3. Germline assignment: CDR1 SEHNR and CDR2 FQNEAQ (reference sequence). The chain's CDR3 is CASSLVDCNYGYTF. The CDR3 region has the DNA TGTGCCAGCAGCTTAGTTGACTGTAACTATGGCTACACCTTC.

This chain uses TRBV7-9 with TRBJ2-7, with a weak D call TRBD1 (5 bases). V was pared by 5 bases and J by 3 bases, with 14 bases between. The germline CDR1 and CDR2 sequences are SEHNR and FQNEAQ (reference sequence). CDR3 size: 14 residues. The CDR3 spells CASSAQGFLYEQYF. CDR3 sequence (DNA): TGTGCCAGCAGCGCGCAGGGTTTCCTCTACGAGCAGTACTTC.

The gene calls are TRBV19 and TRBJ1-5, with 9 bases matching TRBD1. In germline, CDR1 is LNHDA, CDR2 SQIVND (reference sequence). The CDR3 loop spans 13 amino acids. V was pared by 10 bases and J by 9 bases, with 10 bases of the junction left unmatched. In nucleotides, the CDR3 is TGTGCCACCGGAGGGACAGGGCACGCGCCCCAGCATTTT. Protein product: CATGGTGHAPQHF.

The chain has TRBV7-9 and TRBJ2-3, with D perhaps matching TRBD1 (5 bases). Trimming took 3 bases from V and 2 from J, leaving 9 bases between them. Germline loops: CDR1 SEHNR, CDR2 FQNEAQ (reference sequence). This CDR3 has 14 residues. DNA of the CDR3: TGTGCCAGCAGCTTGGACACCTACACAGATACGCAGTATTTT. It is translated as CASSLDTYTDTQYF.

The CDR3 here is CAISESRVYGYTF. Here the CDR3 DNA reads TGTGCCATCAGTGAAAGCAGGGTCTATGGCTACACCTTC. The rearrangement uses TRBV10-3 and TRBJ1-2, with D possibly being TRBD1 (5 bases). The CDR3 extends over 13 amino acids. V gave up 3 bases and J gave up 4 bases, with 9 bases separating them. Germline V CDR1 and CDR2: ENHRY, SYGVKD.

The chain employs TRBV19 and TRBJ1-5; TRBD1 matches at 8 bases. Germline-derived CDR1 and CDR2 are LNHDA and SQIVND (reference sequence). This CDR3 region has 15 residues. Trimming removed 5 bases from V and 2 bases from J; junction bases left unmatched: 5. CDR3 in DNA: TGTGCCAGTAGTGTAGGACAGGGCGGCAATCAGCCCCAGCATTTT. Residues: CASSVGQGGNQPQHF. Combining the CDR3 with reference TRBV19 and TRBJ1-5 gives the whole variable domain DGGITQSPKYLFRKEGQNVTLSCEQNLNHDAMYWYRQDPGQGLRLIYYSQIVNDFQKGDIAEGYSVSREKKESFPLTVTSAQKNPTAFYLCASSVGQGGNQPQHFGDGTRLSIL.

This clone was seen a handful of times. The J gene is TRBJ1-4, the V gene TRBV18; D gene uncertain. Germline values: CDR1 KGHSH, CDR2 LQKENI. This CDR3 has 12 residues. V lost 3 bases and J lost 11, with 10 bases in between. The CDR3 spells CASSPEGFKLFF. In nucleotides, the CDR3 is TGTGCCAGCTCACCCGAGGGTTTTAAACTGTTTTTT.

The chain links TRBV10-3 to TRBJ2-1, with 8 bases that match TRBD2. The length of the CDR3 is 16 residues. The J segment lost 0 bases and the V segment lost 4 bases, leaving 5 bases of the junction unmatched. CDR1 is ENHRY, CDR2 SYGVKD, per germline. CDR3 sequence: CAISGGSGNSYNEQFF. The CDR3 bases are TGTGCCATCAGTGGAGGTAGCGGGAACTCCTACAATGAGCAGTTCTTC.

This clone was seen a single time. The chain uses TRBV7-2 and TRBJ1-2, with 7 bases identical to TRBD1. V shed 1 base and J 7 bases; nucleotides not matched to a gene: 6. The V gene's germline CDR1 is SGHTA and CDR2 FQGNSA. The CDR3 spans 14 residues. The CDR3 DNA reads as TGTGCCAGCAGCTTAGGGACAGGTGCTGGTGGCTACACCTTC. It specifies CASSLGTGAGGYTF.